Presented here are 15 T cell receptor beta chains from one specimen sequenced in a study of T-cell memory formation after mild COVID-19. Each CDR3 protein is one row after TCRdb ran MiXCR on the 5' RACE reads. The table shows fewer than 600,000 distinct CDR3 sequences, with less than 25% occurring only once. The sequenced material came from PBMCs or a T cell subset sorted from them (not recorded which). The origin of the receptors is an adult woman who had mild COVID-19 (a few samples of this study predate the infection). Cell type and time point are not known.

The chain links TRBV24-1 to TRBJ2-3; unclear D gene. V was shortened by 4 bases and J by 2 bases, with 9 bases between the two germline ends. CDR3 length: 14 amino acids. Germline V gene data show CDR1 as KGHDR and CDR2 as SFDVKD. In nucleotides, the CDR3 is TGTGCCACCAGTGAGTTCTCCAACACAGATACGCAGTATTTT. Its translation is CATSEFSNTDTQYF.

This clonotype was detected a few times. The chain is built from TRBV20-1 and TRBJ1-2; no reliable D call. The CDR3 runs 11 residues. V gave up 2 bases and J gave up 4 bases, with 5 bases separating them. Germline V gene sequence: CDR1 DFQATT, CDR2 SNEGSKA (reference sequence). CDR3 amino acids: CSARRGYGYTF. In DNA, the CDR3 is TGCAGTGCTAGACGAGGCTATGGCTACACCTTC.

The rearrangement links TRBV18 to TRBJ2-1; 10 bases match TRBD1. The CDR3 totals 16 residues. Germline V gene sequence: CDR1 KGHSH, CDR2 LQKENI. The ends lost 3 bases at V and 2 bases at J; junction bases unmatched: 4. CDR3: CASSPPGTGAYNEQFF. The CDR3 DNA follows: TGTGCCAGCTCACCTCCCGGGACAGGGGCCTACAATGAGCAGTTCTTC.

The sample holds a few counts of this clonotype. This CDR3 reads CSVEGSGAGTEAFF. The CDR3 DNA reads TGCAGCGTTGAAGGCTCGGGTGCAGGAACTGAAGCTTTCTTT. The chain recombines TRBV29-1 with TRBJ1-1; D gene ambiguous. V lost 1 base to trimming and J lost 5 bases, with 14 bases between them. There are 14 residues in the CDR3. Germline-derived CDR1 and CDR2 are SQVTM and ANQGSEA.

A few counts support this clonotype. This chain connects TRBV4-3 to TRBJ2-5, with 8 nucleotides matching TRBD2. Germline CDR1 and CDR2: LGHNA and YSLEER. The CDR3 runs 15 residues. Losses at the gene ends were 2 bases for V and 5 bases for J; bases not matched to a gene: 7. For the CDR3, the DNA is TGCGCCAGCAGCCAACCGGGAGGGCCGAAGGAGACCCAGTACTTC. Translating it yields CASSQPGGPKETQYF.

This chain uses TRBV12-3 or TRBV12-4 with TRBJ2-3; the D is unclear. The CDR3 has 13 amino acids. V was clipped by 4 bases and J by 1 base, with 6 bases between them. CDR3 in amino acids: CASSSAGTDTQYF. As DNA, the CDR3 is TGTGCCAGCAGTTCCGCAGGCACAGATACGCAGTATTTT.

The chain's CDR3 is CATSRGVGLAGGTDTQYF. CDR3 sequence (DNA): TGTGCCACCAGCAGAGGCGTCGGGCTAGCGGGAGGAACAGATACGCAGTATTTT. This chain uses TRBV15 with TRBJ2-3; 11 bases map to TRBD2. The CDR3 runs 18 residues. V gave up 1 base and J gave up 3 bases; unmatched junction bases: 9. Germline CDR1 is LNHNV and CDR2 is YYDKDF (reference sequence).

V gene TRBV6-2 or TRBV6-3 combines with J gene TRBJ2-3, with D unresolved. V was shortened by 8 bases and J by 0 bases, with 15 bases between the two germline ends. Germline V gene lookup returns CDR1 MNHEY and CDR2 SVGEGT. CDR3 length equals 15 residues. The CDR3 DNA sequence: TGTGCCAGCTCAGGTTACGAGTCTAGCACAGATACGCAGTATTTT. Translated, it gives CASSGYESSTDTQYF.

This chain joins TRBV6-2 or TRBV6-3 and TRBJ1-5, with D unclear. Germline values: CDR1 MNHEY, CDR2 SVGEGT. The CDR3 is 14 residues long. Trimming removed 5 bases at V and 4 bases at J, with 12 bases between. The CDR3 protein is CASSASWRNQPQHF. The CDR3 nucleotides read TGTGCCAGCAGTGCCTCCTGGAGGAATCAGCCCCAGCATTTT.

V usage is TRBV5-1 and J usage is TRBJ2-7; 7 positions agree with TRBD1. Germline V gene lookup returns CDR1 SGHRS and CDR2 YFSETQ. V shed 4 bases, J shed 3 bases, and the junction held 7 bases outside the gene matches. CDR3 length: 14 residues. The CDR3 DNA reads as TGCGCCAGCAGCGCGGCCGGGACAGACTACGAGCAGTACTTC. It codes for CASSAAGTDYEQYF.

The chain links TRBV7-2 to TRBJ2-1, with TRBD2 matching over 9 bases. Trimming at V came to 1 base and at J to 7 bases, leaving 8 bases not matched to a gene. Germline V CDR1 and CDR2: SGHTA, FQGNSA. This CDR3 contains 16 residues. The CDR3 here is CASSLGGGRARNEQFF. DNA for the CDR3: TGTGCCAGCAGCTTAGGAGGCGGGAGGGCCCGTAATGAGCAGTTCTTC.

Only one count was recorded for this clonotype. The CDR3 sequence is CASRHPRDRLLGAFF. CDR3 coding DNA: TGTGCCAGTAGACACCCGCGGGACAGGCTCCTGGGAGCTTTCTTT. The V and J genes are TRBV19 and TRBJ1-1, with 8 positions matching TRBD1. Trimming took 6 bases from V and 10 from J; bases not matched to a gene: 16. Germline-derived CDR1 and CDR2 are LNHDA and SQIVND (reference sequence). CDR3 length: 15 residues.

In its sample, this clonotype was seen a few times. The rearrangement links TRBV24-1 to TRBJ2-1, with D perhaps given as TRBD1 or TRBD2 (5 bases each). The CDR3 covers 17 residues. Trimming cost V 4 bases and J 4 bases, with 19 bases left between them. CDR1 and CDR2 (germline): KGHDR, SFDVKD. DNA of the CDR3: TGTGCCACCAGTGAGCAAGTCCGGGACGGATTTTACAATGAGCAGTTCTTC. Amino acids: CATSEQVRDGFYNEQFF.

This clonotype has only a few counts. This chain joins TRBV19 and TRBJ1-3; D may be TRBD1 (5 bases). Trimming took off 6 bases at V and 4 bases at J, with 10 bases between the two ends. There are 13 residues in the CDR3. Germline V gives CDR1 LNHDA, CDR2 SQIVND (reference sequence). The CDR3 is CASRGDSGNTIYF. The DNA of the CDR3 is TGTGCCAGTAGGGGGGACTCCGGAAACACCATATATTTT.

This sequence joins TRBV7-9 and TRBJ2-7; the D is unclear. Deletions cut 4 bases from V and 2 bases from J, with 18 bases between. CDR1 is SEHNR, CDR2 FQNEAQ, per germline (reference sequence). The CDR3 consists of 16 residues. Here the CDR3 DNA reads TGTGCCAGCAGCTCCATGGCTGGGGTTGTGACCTACGAGCAGTACTTC. Its protein product is CASSSMAGVVTYEQYF.